The sample holds a few counts of the clone carrying this TCR beta chain. This sample was included in a study of blood T cell repertoires in COVID-19. Study summary: Acute-phase and convalescent COVID-19 samples originated in the United States, Italy and Spain.

Which cohort a participant joined came from the clinical history participants gave. Before being deemed recovered, Cohort 3 donors had two negative PCRs, clearance, or symptom resolution. In the source study's methods: Estimates of nucleated cell counts were drawn from the amplification of reference gene primers. The data were produced by immunoSEQ multiplex PCR, yet TCRdb's version contains in-frame clones alone and is incomplete. The DNA gave D and trimming, while V, J and clone size come from that table. Here the sample spans 490,000 or so clones, roughly 90% being singletons. The sequenced sample was PBMCs or T cells enriched from blood (not recorded which). This sequence originates from a woman between 35 and 50 years old who had recovered from COVID-19.

This CDR3 is CASIPSGRGQGYTF. In DNA, the CDR3 is TGTGCCAGCATCCCCTCAGGAAGGGGGCAAGGCTACACCTTC. The chain uses TRBV6-5 and TRBJ1-2; 7 positions agree with TRBD1. With V trimmed by 7 bases and J by 8 bases, 13 bases remained unmatched. The CDR3 contains 14 residues. Germline lookup yields CDR1 MNHEY and CDR2 SVGAGI.